What follows are 3 T cell receptor beta chains derived from one specimen sequenced in a study of blood T cell repertoires in COVID-19. The protocol was immunoSEQ multiplex PCR, while the TCRdb copy is restricted to in-frame clones and leaves out a portion. The sample holds some 150,000 clones, roughly 87% seen once. Specimen: peripheral blood. These TCRs come from a woman aged 55-69 years with active or convalescent COVID-19.

The chain is built from TRBV12-3 or TRBV12-4 and TRBJ1-1; D call uncertain. Between the trimmed V and J ends, which lost 6 bases and 2 bases, there was a span of 10 bases. The CDR3 is made up of 13 amino acids. In nucleotides, the CDR3 is TGTGCCAGCAGGATGGGAGCTAACACTGAAGCTTTCTTT. It codes for CASRMGANTEAFF.

The chain carries TRBV7-2 and TRBJ2-7; the match to TRBD2 covers 13 bases. The CDR3 loop spans 15 amino acids. The germline V gene has CDR1 SGHTA and CDR2 FQGNSA. V trimming: 4 bases; J trimming: 6 bases; junction bases outside the gene matches: 6. CDR3 residues: CASSSSTSGGPEQYF. The CDR3, as DNA: TGTGCCAGCAGCTCATCGACTAGCGGGGGGCCCGAGCAGTACTTC.

This clone was counted only a few times. This chain links TRBV7-6 with TRBJ1-6, with TRBD1 identical over 8 bases. The CDR3 loop spans 17 amino acids. Trimming removed 5 bases from V and 4 bases from J; junction bases left unmatched: 10. The germline gives CDR1 SGHVS, CDR2 FNYEAQ. The CDR3 loop reads CASSPRTGLEYNSPLHF. The CDR3 bases are TGTGCCAGCAGCCCTAGGACAGGGTTGGAGTATAATTCACCCCTCCACTTT. Together with reference TRBV7-6 and TRBJ1-6, the CDR3 gives the full variable domain: GAGVSQSPRYKVTKRGQDVALRCDPISGHVSLYWYRQALGQGPEFLTYFNYEAQQDKSGLPNDRFSAERPEGSISTLTIQRTEQRDSAMYRCASSPRTGLEYNSPLHFGNGTRLTVT.